This paragraph reports one TCR beta chain. This clonotype came up many times. Its recognized antigen is unknown. Nothing much larger sits one base from this clone, and base qualities are not available. The sample comes from a study of human T cells and chemical hapten exposure (dated by TCRdb to about 2021). Study-wide context: For sensitization, 2% DPC in acetone was applied to a roughly 2 cm by roughly 2 cm area of upper inner arm skin. Weekly therapeutic DPC doses were additionally applied to the scalp of patients throughout the roughly 23-week study period. Patch testing was done on the upper back using Finn chambers containing 0.01% DPC, and results were scored after 6 days according to International Contact Dermatitis Research Group standards. Most of the patients in the cohort were female, and the cohort covered alopecia areata with under or over 50% scalp involvement, alopecia totalis and alopecia universalis. Libraries were combined into a pool for sequencing, and differences in TCR yield between samples came mainly from small differences in library volumes within the pool. This study followed changes in the peripheral blood TCR repertoire in vivo during primary and secondary sensitization of alopecia patients to the hapten diphenylcyclopropenone (DPC). Blood was sampled from patients pre-sensitization (week 0) and at 2, 6 and about 24 weeks after DPC sensitization. Blood for TCR sequencing was provided by twenty-nine alopecia patients at one to four time points (pre-sensitization, 2, 6 and 24 weeks). Study-wide conclusions, independent of this receptor: After repeated subsampling, the strength of the expansion versus patch-test correlation and the threshold at which it became significant changed. The number of TCRs above 1 in 1000 frequency did not change with DPC sensitization; there was no evidence of global repertoire structure alterations. Because every patient had alopecia, a presumed autoimmune disease, the patients' immune response might differ from that of healthy individuals. The number of PT1 expanded TCRs positively correlated with patch test score, significant at thresholds 8, 16 and 32 but not 4. Significantly more large CDR3 similarity clusters were formed by expanded TCRs than by pre-sensitization or healthy control sets, consistent with antigen-driven responses.

Library method: RACE. The sequencer listed for this sample is NextSeq 500. During library preparation, unique molecular identifiers were attached to individual cDNA molecules so that TCRs could be counted in a quantitative, reproducible way. Each blood RNA sample was used to sequence both TCR alpha and TCR beta chains. Per the original workflow: The median number of TCRs per sample was 85,000 to 100,000, ranging from about 23,224 to 690,600. V, J and CDR3 annotation of the TCR reads was carried out using the Decombinator software suite. Every sample was subsampled to the same number of TCRs (28,000) for the PS versus PT1 abundance plots. Expanded TCRs were defined as absent before sensitization and observed at least eight times at the 2-week time point. TCRdb trimmed public reads at Q25 via fastp, called clones via MiXCR and kept in-frame beta chains. Under each unique CDR3 protein, matching rows form one entry showing the most common genes and DNA. What appears here as the V and J calls and clone size reflects TCRdb's work, not the paper's. Present in this sample are approximately 160,000 distinct CDR3 sequences, roughly 26% of which were seen just once. The ten largest clones take up around 2.3% of the sample.

The label giving this sample's time point can be read as: patch test 3, about 24 weeks after DPC sensitization. The intended sense of this specimen's treatment or condition label: therapeutic diphenylcyclopropenone sensitization with weekly scalp DPC. At each patch-test visit, blood was drawn before the patch test was applied. Patients were eligible if aged 18 to 70, diagnosed with alopecia and judged suitable for DPC therapy, and pregnant patients were excluded. Total RNA was extracted from unfractionated whole blood that had been collected in Tempus Blood RNA tubes. Counted from cysteine to phenylalanine, this CDR3 has 13 amino acids. Only the CDR3 DNA is retained, 39 bases long and in frame from the first base. The V end loses 8 bases and the J end loses 4 bases, and a stretch of 14 bases separates them. CDR1 and CDR2, per the germline V gene, are SGHTA and FQGNSA.

The sample here was whole blood, taken in connection with sensitization to the hapten diphenylcyclopropenone (DPC). The TCR sequence derives from a woman aged 18 to 35 with alopecia areata. Some clones in this sample may be carry-over from other donors' samples. The rearranged segments are TRBV7-2 and TRBJ2-5; the D gene could be either TRBD1 or TRBD2, each agreeing at 5 bases. The nucleotide sequence is given as TGTGCCAGCCGAGGGCAGGGCGGAGAGACCCAGTACTTC. The encoded protein is CASRGQGGETQYF.